The sequence of this T cell receptor beta chain was determined in a study of blood T cells in healthy people across ages. Findings and limits, study-wide: The study lacked donor CMV status, which possibly confounded expanded clonotype changes.

Details on this clonotype: What it recognizes is unknown.

Sample-barcoded 5' priming and a J-beta primer mix drove a second PCR of about 6 to 12 cycles. TCRdb fed the 5' RACE reads into MiXCR, producing one record per CDR3 protein. The sample gives under 850,000 distinct CDR3 sequences, approximately 35% of which show up once; 13% is in the top ten. The germline V gene encodes CDR1 MNHEY and CDR2 SVGAGI. CDR3 length equals 11 residues. The germline V and J ends were trimmed by 6 bases and 5 bases, with 7 bases remaining between them. Material: blood. The sequence was collected from a young man in good health. The chain links TRBV6-5 to TRBJ2-5; no reliable D call. The CDR3, as DNA: TGTGCCAGCAGCCAAAGTGAGACCCAGTACTTC. Its translation is CASSQSETQYF.